Below are 4 T cell receptor beta chains sequenced from a single sample in a study of cytomegalovirus exposure and HLA in healthy donors listed by TCRdb under 2017. The receptor library was made with the immunoSEQ multiplex PCR assay. A mixture of 60 forward primers for TCR Vbeta segments and 13 reverse primers for TCR Jbeta segments was used in the multiplex PCR. Drawn from immuneACCESS, this table holds only the in-frame rearrangements with V and J called that TCRdb kept. Clones are partly lost; checked studies trace under half to an unresolved V gene and leave the rest unexplained. This sample's table lists roughly 100,000 clones. The top ten hold 3% to 3.5% of the sample. Material for sequencing was PBMCs. The source is a man aged 40-55 years in good health and CMV-seronegative.

This chain uses TRBV6-5 with TRBJ2-5; weak D call: TRBD2 (5 bases). The CDR3 length is 14 residues. Per the germline V gene, CDR1 is MNHEY and CDR2 is SVGAGI. Trimming shortened V by 2 bases and J by 7 bases, and 14 bases separated the two germline ends. CDR3 loop: CASSYPGSKGTQYF. The CDR3 region has the DNA TGTGCCAGCAGTTACCCGGGATCGAAAGGGACCCAGTACTTC.

The rearrangement uses TRBV19 and TRBJ2-1; a weak D match, TRBD1 (5 bases). The germline CDR1 and CDR2 sequences are LNHDA and SQIVND (reference sequence). The CDR3 spans 15 residues. The germline V and J ends were trimmed by 3 bases and 4 bases, with 13 bases remaining between them. The DNA of the CDR3 is TGTGCCAGTAGTATCGACAGCGCCCCTTACAATGAGCAGTTCTTC. Translation gives CASSIDSAPYNEQFF.

V usage is TRBV18 and J usage is TRBJ2-5, with TRBD1 as a possible D gene (6 bases). Trimming took 0 bases from V and 0 from J, leaving 8 bases between them. The CDR3 covers 15 residues. CDR1 and CDR2 from the germline V gene are KGHSH and LQKENI. CDR3 loop: CASSPPGGYQETQYF. The CDR3 DNA reads as TGTGCCAGCTCACCACCTGGGGGCTACCAAGAGACCCAGTACTTC.

This chain's CDR3 is CASSPAGLAVETQYF. In nucleotides, the CDR3 is TGTGCCAGCTCACCCGCGGGACTAGCGGTGGAGACCCAGTACTTC. The chain recombines TRBV18 with TRBJ2-5, with TRBD2 identical over 11 bases. J lost 5 bases, V lost 3 bases, and 5 bases had no gene match. In germline, CDR1 is KGHSH, CDR2 LQKENI. The CDR3 length is 15 residues.